The source of this T cell receptor (beta chain) is a study of cytomegalovirus exposure and HLA in healthy donors. General study findings and limits: The presence/absence work took it that sequencing depth was about the same across donors.

V was pared by 4 bases and J by 11 bases, with 7 bases of the junction left unmatched. The CDR3 contains 12 residues. Germline values: CDR1 SGHNT, CDR2 YENEEA. About this clone itself: Its antigen is not known.

Primers for the PCR totalled 60 Vbeta and 13 Jbeta. The assay was immunoSEQ multiplex PCR, and TCRdb's table has in-frame clones only and misses some. The sample yields over 120,000 clones, approximately 80% seen once. This sequence joins TRBV11-3 and TRBJ1-1; 7 bases match TRBD1. The material sequenced was PBMCs. The TCR originated in a man aged 25-45 years in good health and CMV-seropositive. The CDR3 is CASSSRTGSAFF. CDR3 coding DNA: TGTGCCAGCAGCTCTAGGACAGGTTCGGCTTTCTTT. The variable domain in full, with the rest retrieved from reference TRBV11-3 and TRBJ1-1, is EAGVVQSPRYKIIEKKQPVAFWCNPISGHNTLYWYLQNLGQGPELLIRYENEEAVDDSQLPKDRFSAERLKGVDSTLKIQPAELGDSAVYLCASSSRTGSAFFGQGTRLTVV.